Below, 3 T cell receptor beta chains from the same sample are listed, as sequenced in a study of blood T cell repertoires in COVID-19. TCRdb's table, derived via immunoSEQ multiplex PCR, lists solely in-frame clones and lacks some. The sample consists of about 220,000 clones, about 90% of them appearing once. The sequenced sample consisted of peripheral blood. The source is a middle-aged man with active or convalescent COVID-19.

The V and J genes are TRBV5-1 and TRBJ2-6; D is perhaps TRBD2 (5 bases). This CDR3 is 15 amino acids long. The ends were cut back, 0 bases at V and 2 bases at J, with 6 bases in the middle. Germline V gene sequence: CDR1 SGHRS, CDR2 YFSETQ. In DNA, the CDR3 is TGCGCCAGCAGCTTGGGACTAACTGGGGCCAACGTCCTGACTTTC. Its protein product is CASSLGLTGANVLTF.

V gene TRBV19 combines with J gene TRBJ1-1; maybe TRBD1 (5 bases). Per the germline V gene, CDR1 is LNHDA and CDR2 is SQIVND (reference sequence). Trimming removed 3 bases at V and 9 bases at J, with 17 bases between. This CDR3 spans 14 amino acids. CDR3: CASSMQGGVRKAFF. The DNA for the CDR3 is TGTGCCAGTAGTATGCAGGGAGGTGTGCGGAAAGCTTTCTTT.

The chain uses TRBV28 and TRBJ2-3, with D possibly matching TRBD2 (7 bases). V dropped 1 base and J dropped 0 bases, with 14 bases sitting between them. CDR1 MDHEN and CDR2 SYDVKM come from the germline V gene. The CDR3 contains 17 residues. The DNA for the CDR3 is TGTGCCAGCAGTTTATTCGGGGGGCTCGCAAGCACAGATACGCAGTATTTT. Translated: CASSLFGGLASTDTQYF.